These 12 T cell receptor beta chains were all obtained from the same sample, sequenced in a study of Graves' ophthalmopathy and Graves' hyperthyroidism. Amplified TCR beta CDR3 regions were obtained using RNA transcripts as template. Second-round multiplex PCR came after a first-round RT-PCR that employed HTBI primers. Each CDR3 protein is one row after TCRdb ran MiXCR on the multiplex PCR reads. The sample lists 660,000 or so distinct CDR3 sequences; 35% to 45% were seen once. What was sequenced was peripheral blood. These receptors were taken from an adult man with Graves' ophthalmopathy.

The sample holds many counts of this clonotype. This chain's CDR3 is CASRAARGFVYGYTF. The CDR3 region has the DNA TGTGCCAGCAGGGCCGCGCGGGGCTTCGTCTATGGCTACACCTTC. This chain uses TRBV6-5 with TRBJ1-2; possible D gene TRBD1, 5 bases. The germline V and J ends were trimmed by 6 bases and 4 bases, with 18 bases remaining between them. Looked up from germline, CDR1 is MNHEY and CDR2 is SVGAGI. CDR3 length: 15 amino acids.

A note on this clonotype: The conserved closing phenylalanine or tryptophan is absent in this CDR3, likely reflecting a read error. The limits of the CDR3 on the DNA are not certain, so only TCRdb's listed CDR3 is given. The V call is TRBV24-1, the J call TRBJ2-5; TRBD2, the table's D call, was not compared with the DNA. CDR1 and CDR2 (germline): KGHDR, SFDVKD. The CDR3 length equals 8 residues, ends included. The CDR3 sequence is CATSDLAG.

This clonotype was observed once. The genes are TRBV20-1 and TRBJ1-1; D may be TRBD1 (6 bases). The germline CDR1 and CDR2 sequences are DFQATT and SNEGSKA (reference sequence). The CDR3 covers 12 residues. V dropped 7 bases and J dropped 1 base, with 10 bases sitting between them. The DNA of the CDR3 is TGCAGTGTCGGGGACAAGAACACTGAAGCTTTCTTT. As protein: CSVGDKNTEAFF.

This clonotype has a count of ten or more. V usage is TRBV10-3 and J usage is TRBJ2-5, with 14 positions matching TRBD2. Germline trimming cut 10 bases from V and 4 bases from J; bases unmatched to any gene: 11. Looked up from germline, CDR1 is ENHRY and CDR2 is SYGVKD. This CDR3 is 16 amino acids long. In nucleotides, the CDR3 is TGTGCCACCGGGACTAGCGGGAGAGGTGCCCCAGAGACCCAGTACTTC. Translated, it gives CATGTSGRGAPETQYF.

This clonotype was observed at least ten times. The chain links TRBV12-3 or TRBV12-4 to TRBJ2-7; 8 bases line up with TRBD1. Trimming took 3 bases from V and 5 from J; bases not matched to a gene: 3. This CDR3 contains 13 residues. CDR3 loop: CASSLDRAHEQYF. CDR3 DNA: TGTGCCAGCAGTTTGGACAGGGCCCACGAGCAGTACTTC.

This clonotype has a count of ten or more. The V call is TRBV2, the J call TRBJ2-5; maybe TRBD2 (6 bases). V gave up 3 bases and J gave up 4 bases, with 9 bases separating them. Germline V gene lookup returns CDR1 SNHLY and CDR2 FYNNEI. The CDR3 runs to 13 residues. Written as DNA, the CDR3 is TGTGCCAGCAGTGACCGGGGACTAGAGACCCAGTACTTC. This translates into CASSDRGLETQYF.

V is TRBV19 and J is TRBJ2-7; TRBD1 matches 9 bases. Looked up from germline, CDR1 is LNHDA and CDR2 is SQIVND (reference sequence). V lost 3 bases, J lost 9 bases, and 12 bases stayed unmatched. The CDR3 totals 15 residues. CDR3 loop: CASSIGPDRGAVQYF. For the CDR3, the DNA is TGTGCCAGTAGTATTGGGCCAGACAGGGGGGCGGTGCAGTACTTC.

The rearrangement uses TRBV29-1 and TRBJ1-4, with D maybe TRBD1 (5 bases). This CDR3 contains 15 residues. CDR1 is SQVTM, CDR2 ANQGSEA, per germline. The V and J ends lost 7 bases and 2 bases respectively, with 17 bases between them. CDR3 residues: CSATPQGETNEKLFF. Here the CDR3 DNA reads TGCAGCGCTACTCCCCAGGGAGAGACTAATGAAAAACTGTTTTTT. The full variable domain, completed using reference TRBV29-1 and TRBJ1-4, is SAVISQKPSRDICQRGTSLTIQCQVDSQVTMMFWYRQQPGQSLTLIATANQGSEATYESGFVIDKFPISRPNLTFSTLTVSNMSPEDSSIYLCSATPQGETNEKLFFGSGTQLSVL.

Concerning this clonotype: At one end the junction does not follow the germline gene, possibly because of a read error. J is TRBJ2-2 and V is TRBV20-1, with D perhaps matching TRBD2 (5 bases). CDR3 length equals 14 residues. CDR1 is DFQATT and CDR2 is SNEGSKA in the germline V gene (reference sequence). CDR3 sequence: CSNKQPRGTGELSF. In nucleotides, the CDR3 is TGCAGTAATAAACAGCCGCGAGGCACCGGGGAGCTGTCTTTT.

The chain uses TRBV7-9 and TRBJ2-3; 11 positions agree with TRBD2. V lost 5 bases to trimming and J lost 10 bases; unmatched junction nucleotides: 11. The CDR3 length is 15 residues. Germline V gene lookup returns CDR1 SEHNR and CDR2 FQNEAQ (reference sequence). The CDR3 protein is CASSTGTSGIKAQYF. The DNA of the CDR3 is TGTGCCAGCAGCACCGGGACTAGCGGTATTAAGGCGCAGTATTTT.

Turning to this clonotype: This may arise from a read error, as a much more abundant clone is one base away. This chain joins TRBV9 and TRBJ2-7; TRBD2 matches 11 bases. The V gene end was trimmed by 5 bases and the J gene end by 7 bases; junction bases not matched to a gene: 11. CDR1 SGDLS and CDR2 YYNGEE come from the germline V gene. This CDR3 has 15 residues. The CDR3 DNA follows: TGTGCCAGCAGAGGGACTAGCGGAGGCTTCGATGAGCAGTACTTC. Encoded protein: CASRGTSGGFDEQYF.

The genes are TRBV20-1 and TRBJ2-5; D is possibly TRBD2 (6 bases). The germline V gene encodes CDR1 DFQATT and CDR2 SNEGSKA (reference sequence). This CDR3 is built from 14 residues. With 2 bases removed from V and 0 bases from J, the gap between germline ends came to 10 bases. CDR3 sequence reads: CSARTGGNQETQYF. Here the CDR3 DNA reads TGCAGTGCTAGAACCGGCGGGAACCAAGAGACCCAGTACTTC.